This is a list of T cell receptor beta chains from one sample in a study of a mutant IDH1 vaccine in newly diagnosed glioma. TCRdb's copy holds only in-frame clones and misses some; the assay was immunoSEQ multiplex PCR. The repertoire holds 100,000 to 150,000 clones, with around 80% as singletons. Their target antigens are unknown. The specimen comprised PBMCs, sampled from a glioma patient whose treatment included an IDH1 peptide vaccine. The receptor set was obtained from a man aged 40-50 years with glioma. Both conserved end residues are part of each CDR3. The order of the fields is CDR3 protein, CDR3 DNA, CDR3 length, J gene, clone size, V gene, D gene. The D gene is left open where the match is weak. Clone size is shown for a subset of rows, as once, few, many or a class of expanded clone.

CDR3: CASSDSYYGYTF
DNA: TGCGCCAGCAGTGACAGCTACTATGGCTACACCTTC
length: 12
J: TRBJ1-2
size: few
V: TRBV10-1
D: .

CDR3: CASSQGYYGYTF
DNA: TGTGCCAGCAGCCAGGGATACTATGGCTACACCTTC
length: 12
J: TRBJ1-2
size: .
V: TRBV5-6
D: .

CDR3: CASSPNRGRWEKLFF
DNA: TGCGCCAGCAGTCCAAACAGGGGGAGGTGGGAAAAACTGTTTTTT
length: 15
J: TRBJ1-4
size: .
V: TRBV23-1
D: TRBD1

CDR3: CASSSGRQFGVDTRYF
DNA: TGTGCCAGCAGCTCTGGCAGACAGTTTGGGGTCGATACGCGGTATTTT
length: 16
J: TRBJ2-3
size: .
V: TRBV5-4
D: .

CDR3: CASSLSPSGSTDTQYF
DNA: TGTGCCAGCAGCTTATCCCCTAGCGGCAGCACAGATACGCAGTATTTT
length: 16
J: TRBJ2-3
size: .
V: TRBV7-3
D: TRBD2

CDR3: CASSQETDSSYEQYF
DNA: TGTGCCAGCAGCCAAGAGACAGACAGCTCCTACGAGCAGTACTTC
length: 15
J: TRBJ2-7
size: many
V: TRBV4-2
D: .

CDR3: CASSLDQARTDTQYF
DNA: TGTGCCAGCAGCTTAGATCAAGCCCGCACAGATACGCAGTATTTT
length: 15
J: TRBJ2-3
size: .
V: TRBV11-2
D: .

CDR3: CASSPGWAEGKGYEQYF
DNA: TGTGCCAGCAGCCCCGGCTGGGCGGAGGGAAAGGGATACGAGCAGTACTTC
length: 17
J: TRBJ2-7
size: once
V: TRBV11-3
D: .

CDR3: CASSPLNEQYF
DNA: TGTGCCAGCAGCCCCTTAAACGAGCAGTACTTC
length: 11
J: TRBJ2-7
size: .
V: TRBV7-9
D: .

CDR3: CASSPSGGSEAFF
DNA: TGTGCCAGCAGCCCCAGCGGGGGTTCTGAAGCTTTCTTT
length: 13
J: TRBJ1-1
size: once
V: TRBV11-3
D: .

CDR3: CASSLRVYDYTF
DNA: TGTGCCAGCAGCTTACGAGTGTATGACTACACCTTC
length: 12
J: TRBJ1-2
size: .
V: TRBV7-2
D: .